This T cell receptor beta chain comes out of a study of CD8 T cells in Susac syndrome. Points from the study as a whole: Only a relatively small number of individuals were included in the TCR sequencing and HLA analysis.

Random-hexamer reverse transcription was applied to roughly 0.5 to 1 ug RNA. A single record per CDR3 protein comes from TCRdb applying MiXCR to the immunoSEQ multiplex PCR reads. The table records about 180,000 distinct CDR3 sequences, about 94% of them present only once. A note on this clonotype: Its target is unknown.

This CDR3 is 15 amino acids long. V was clipped by 4 bases and J by 0 bases, with 11 bases between them. From germline, CDR1 is SGHDN and CDR2 FVKESK. The sample was CD4+ T cells from PBMCs. V gene TRBV14 combines with J gene TRBJ2-3, with D unclear. The TCR was taken from a human donor with multiple sclerosis. The CDR3 here is CASSRHATSTDTQYF. CDR3 in DNA: TGTGCCAGCAGCCGCCACGCCACTAGCACAGATACGCAGTATTTT. Based on the CDR3 plus reference TRBV14 and TRBJ2-3, the full variable domain is EAGVTQFPSHSVIEKGQTVTLRCDPISGHDNLYWYRRVMGKEIKFLLHFVKESKQDESGMPNNRFLAERTGGTYSTLKVQPAELEDSGVYFCASSRHATSTDTQYFGPGTRLTVL.